The present TCR beta chain was sequenced within a study of blood T cell repertoires in COVID-19. About the research overall: Spain, Italy and the United States supplied samples that represented acute and convalescent COVID-19. T cells, B-cell-depleted T cells, or PBMCs provided the cDNA or gDNA that served as material.

In the source study's methods: Reference gene primer amplification yielded estimated nucleated cell counts. The repertoire was sequenced with immunoSEQ multiplex PCR; TCRdb's copy has only in-frame clones and lacks some. From that table come the V and J calls and clone size; the DNA was used to work out D and trimming. The sample contains around 130,000 clones, 75% to 85% of which appear only once. There are 16 residues in the CDR3. Germline V gene lookup returns CDR1 LGHNA and CDR2 YNFKEQ. With 1 base clipped from V and 5 bases from J, the junction kept 9 bases outside the gene matches. The origin of this receptor is an elderly man with acute or convalescent COVID-19. The sequencing input was peripheral blood. The chain recombines TRBV4-2 with TRBJ2-5, with 8 nucleotides matching TRBD1. The DNA of the CDR3 is TGTGCCAGCAGCCAAGTGCGGCAGGGGGCACAGGAGACCCAGTACTTC. Protein sequence: CASSQVRQGAQETQYF.